This TCR beta chain was documented in a study of blood T cell repertoires in COVID-19. The wider study: Acute-phase and convalescent COVID-19 samples originated in the United States, Italy and Spain. The analysed material was cDNA or gDNA that came from T cells, B-cell-depleted T cells, or PBMCs.

Methods used by the authors: Reference gene primers were amplified, and this amplification served to estimate nucleated cell counts. TCRdb keeps only in-frame clones here, not all; method: immunoSEQ multiplex PCR. The V and J calls and clone size were taken over from that table, and D and trimming were inferred from the DNA. There are about 190,000 clones in the sample; less than 90% occur only once, and around 1.1% lies in the top ten. This TCR was sampled from a young man with acute or convalescent COVID-19. Sequencing was done on a sample of peripheral blood.

The CDR3 is CASSHSGGTDTQYF. The CDR3 nucleotides read TGTGCCAGCAGCCATAGCGGGGGAACAGATACGCAGTATTTT. The gene calls are TRBV3-1 (or the pseudogene TRBV3-2) and TRBJ2-3, with 9 bases that match TRBD2. Trimming took 3 bases from V and 3 from J; bases not matched to a gene: 1. The CDR3 extends over 14 amino acids. Germline V CDR1 and CDR2: LGHDT, YNNKEL (reference sequence).